The 22 T cell receptor beta chains below were found in one sample sequenced in a study of shared clonotypes between healthy human individuals. Sequencing was performed with immunoSEQ multiplex PCR; in TCRdb, only in-frame clones are kept and a portion is missing. Among about 1 million clones listed, more than 60% were seen once. The sequenced sample was memory CD4+ T cells sorted from blood. Noted subset: CD45RA-negative fraction. These receptors were collected from a man aged 18 to 29 in good health.

The V gene is TRBV5-1, the J gene TRBJ2-7; D uncertain. Trimming stripped 3 bases from V and 2 bases from J, with 9 bases between. The V gene's germline CDR1 is SGHRS and CDR2 YFSETQ. The length of the CDR3 is 13 residues. The CDR3 loop is CASSSDNAYEQYF. Here the CDR3 DNA reads TGCGCCAGCAGCTCTGACAACGCCTACGAGCAGTACTTC.

The V and J genes are TRBV11-3 and TRBJ2-3; 7 nucleotides match TRBD2. Looked up from germline, CDR1 is SGHNT and CDR2 is YENEEA. J gave up 2 bases and V 5 bases, and 7 bases lay outside the gene matches. There are 15 residues in the CDR3. The CDR3 DNA follows: TGTGCCAGCAGCGAGGGACTACGAACCACAGATACGCAGTATTTT. Translation: CASSEGLRTTDTQYF.

The J gene is TRBJ1-6, the V gene TRBV10-2; 8 nucleotides match TRBD1. The CDR3 extends over 14 amino acids. Trimming took 8 bases from V and 6 from J; bases not matched to a gene: 6. CDR1 and CDR2 (germline): WSHSY, SAAADI. CDR3 DNA: TGCGCCAGCGGGACAGGAGGAGGTAATTCACCCCTCCACTTT. Translating gives CASGTGGGNSPLHF.

The chain recombines TRBV10-2 with TRBJ1-6; D uncertain. Trimming left V 4 bases short and J 7 bases short, with 5 bases between. There are 12 residues in the CDR3. Germline CDR1 and CDR2: WSHSY and SAAADI. The CDR3 protein is CASSALNSPLHF. In DNA, the CDR3 is TGCGCCAGCAGTGCCCTGAATTCACCCCTCCACTTT.

The genes are TRBV6-1 and TRBJ1-5; TRBD1 is a possible D gene (6 bases). The CDR3 consists of 14 residues. V was trimmed by 6 bases and J by 3 bases, leaving 12 bases between them. CDR1 and CDR2 from the germline V gene are MNHNS and SASEGT. DNA of the CDR3: TGTGCCAGCAGCTGGACAGACTTCAATCAGCCCCAGCATTTT. Translating gives CASSWTDFNQPQHF.

The gene calls are TRBV27 and TRBJ1-4; TRBD1 matches at 9 bases. The V gene's germline CDR1 is MNHEY and CDR2 SMNVEV (reference sequence). The CDR3 spans 14 residues. Trimming removed 3 bases from V and 10 bases from J; junction bases left unmatched: 6. This CDR3 is CASSLTGGQTKLFF. In DNA form, the CDR3 reads TGTGCCAGCAGTTTGACAGGGGGACAGACAAAACTGTTTTTT.

J is TRBJ2-1 and V is TRBV19; D assignment may be TRBD1 or TRBD2 (6 bases each). Germline values: CDR1 LNHDA, CDR2 SQIVND (reference sequence). This CDR3 contains 15 residues. The V gene lost 7 bases and the J gene lost 4 bases, with 17 bases spanning the gap. CDR3 amino acids: CASTKRGDVYNEQFF. The CDR3 DNA sequence: TGTGCCAGTACAAAAAGGGGGGATGTATACAATGAGCAGTTCTTC.

This clone showed up just once. V is TRBV10-3 and J is TRBJ1-4; 7 bases are shared with TRBD1. J lost 6 bases, V lost 10 bases, and 14 bases had no gene match. CDR3 length: 15 residues. Germline V gene sequence: CDR1 ENHRY, CDR2 SYGVKD. In DNA, the CDR3 is TGTGCCACCCAAGGCTGGACAGGTGAACATGAAAAACTGTTTTTT. This sequence encodes CATQGWTGEHEKLFF.

This clone was counted once. The chain links TRBV5-4 to TRBJ1-3; 11 bases line up with TRBD1. The germline CDR1 and CDR2 sequences are SGHNT and YYREEE (reference sequence). This CDR3 contains 16 residues. Trimming took 4 bases from V and 4 from J; bases not matched to a gene: 7. The CDR3 loop is CASSIGQGADGNTIYF. CDR3 nucleotide sequence: TGTGCCAGCAGCATCGGACAGGGGGCGGACGGAAACACCATATATTTT.

The J gene is TRBJ2-5, the V gene TRBV4-1; D is uncertain. From germline, CDR1 is MGHRA and CDR2 YSYEKL. CDR3 length: 12 residues. The V gene lost 0 bases and the J gene lost 7 bases, with 6 bases spanning the gap. Here the CDR3 reads CASSQDLGTQYF. CDR3 nucleotides: TGCGCCAGCAGCCAAGATCTTGGGACCCAGTACTTC.

The V gene is TRBV6-5, the J gene TRBJ2-1; 10 nucleotides line up with TRBD2. The junction had 6 bases not matched to a gene; V was cut back by 5 bases and J by 5 bases. Germline assignment: CDR1 MNHEY and CDR2 SVGAGI. CDR3 length equals 15 residues. The CDR3 protein is CASSKTSGTHNEQFF. The CDR3 DNA reads as TGTGCCAGCAGTAAAACTAGCGGGACTCACAATGAGCAGTTCTTC.

This chain joins TRBV19 and TRBJ2-2, with D possibly being TRBD1 (5 bases). Trimming left V 6 bases short and J 4 bases short, with 15 bases between. Germline CDR1 LNHDA, CDR2 SQIVND (reference sequence). The CDR3 runs 15 residues. The CDR3 protein is CASRPAGISTGELFF. CDR3 nucleotide sequence: TGTGCCAGTAGACCCGCAGGGATTAGCACCGGGGAGCTGTTTTTT.

This chain joins TRBV5-6 and TRBJ2-7; TRBD2 matches at 8 bases. There are 14 residues in the CDR3. The germline V gene encodes CDR1 SGHDT and CDR2 YYEEEE. J gave up 10 bases and V 4 bases, and 13 bases lay outside the gene matches. The DNA of the CDR3 is TGTGCCAGCAGCCCGGGACTAGTGGATTTCGAACAGTACTTC. It yields the protein CASSPGLVDFEQYF.

This sequence joins TRBV19 and TRBJ1-1, with 8 bases lining up with TRBD1. Trimming removed 6 bases from V and 1 base from J; junction bases left unmatched: 4. Germline V CDR1 and CDR2: LNHDA, SQIVND (reference sequence). The CDR3 sequence is 14 residues long. CDR3 residues: CASRSRGQNTEAFF. As DNA, the CDR3 is TGTGCCAGTAGGAGCAGGGGGCAGAACACTGAAGCTTTCTTT.

The chain has TRBV6-1 and TRBJ2-7; TRBD1 might be the D (6 bases). V gave up 3 bases and J gave up 8 bases, with 8 bases separating them. The CDR3 is made up of 11 amino acids. Germline CDR1 is MNHNS and CDR2 is SASEGT. The CDR3 is CASSDWDKQYF. In DNA form, the CDR3 reads TGTGCCAGCAGTGATTGGGACAAGCAGTACTTC.

This clone has a single count. The chain couples TRBV30 to TRBJ2-1; 7 nucleotides match TRBD2. CDR3 size: 13 residues. Germline V gene lookup returns CDR1 GTSNPN and CDR2 SVGIG (reference sequence). The J segment lost 9 bases and the V segment lost 5 bases, leaving 10 bases of the junction unmatched. CDR3 in amino acids: CAWSVREGSEQFF. The CDR3 DNA reads as TGTGCCTGGTCGGTGAGGGAGGGCTCTGAGCAGTTCTTC.

There are a few counts of this clone. The chain combines TRBV6-5 with TRBJ2-1, with TRBD1 identical over 11 bases. The germline V gene has CDR1 MNHEY and CDR2 SVGAGI. V lost 5 bases and J lost 6; bases outside the gene matches: 6. There are 15 residues in the CDR3. This CDR3 reads CASSLGTGGVNEQFF. CDR3 bases: TGTGCCAGCAGTCTCGGGACAGGGGGTGTCAATGAGCAGTTCTTC.

V and J are TRBV7-2 and TRBJ1-4; D remains unclear. CDR1 is SGHTA, CDR2 FQGNSA, per germline. The CDR3 length is 15 residues. The V end was cut by 5 bases, the J end by 3 bases, with 13 bases between. This CDR3 is CASSTVGRANEKLFF. CDR3 coding DNA: TGTGCCAGCAGCACCGTCGGGCGGGCTAATGAAAAACTGTTTTTT. The whole variable domain, filled in from reference TRBV7-2 and TRBJ1-4, reads GAGVSQSPSNKVTEKGKDVELRCDPISGHTALYWYRQSLGQGLEFLIYFQGNSAPDKSGLPSDRFSAERTGGSVSTLTIQRTQQEDSAVYLCASSTVGRANEKLFFGSGTQLSVL.

The chain carries TRBV6-1 and TRBJ2-7; 7 bases map to TRBD1. Germline trimming cut 10 bases from V and 0 bases from J; bases unmatched to any gene: 9. The CDR3 is 14 amino acids. From germline, CDR1 is MNHNS and CDR2 SASEGT. The CDR3 bases are TGTGCCACCTCCTTTTGGACAGGCTCCTACGAGCAGTACTTC. Protein product: CATSFWTGSYEQYF.

In nucleotides, the CDR3 is TGTGCCAGCAGCAGCCTAGCGGGGGGTAACACCGGGGAGCTGTTTTTT. This gives the protein CASSSLAGGNTGELFF. The chain couples TRBV7-9 to TRBJ2-2, with TRBD2 matching 11 bases. Germline lookup yields CDR1 SEHNR and CDR2 FQNEAQ (reference sequence). This CDR3 has 16 amino acids. Losses at the gene ends were 5 bases for V and 2 bases for J; bases not matched to a gene: 4.

Concerning this clone: This is likely a read error, given that the CDR3 carries no conserved phenylalanine or tryptophan at its end. The DNA is left out, because the CDR3 cannot be placed on it with certainty; the CDR3 is given as TCRdb lists it. The chain links TRBV28 to TRBJ1-5; the DNA was not used to check the table's D call, TRBD1. CDR1 is MDHEN, CDR2 SYDVKM, per germline. The CDR3 length is 11 residues, termini included. CDR3 sequence reads: CASSLQGVEAS.

The V and J genes are TRBV5-4 and TRBJ2-7, with D maybe TRBD2 (7 bases). CDR1 is SGHNT, CDR2 YYREEE, per germline (reference sequence). The V and J ends lost 4 bases and 4 bases respectively, with 18 bases between them. This CDR3 comprises 15 residues. CDR3 region: CASSLSGASGYEQYF. CDR3 DNA: TGTGCCAGCAGCCTATCGGGGGCTAGCGGTTACGAGCAGTACTTC.